The entry below gives a single T cell receptor (beta chain) sequence along with its context. No conserved phenylalanine or tryptophan is present at the end of the CDR3, so a read error is the likely explanation. The CDR3 extends over 15 amino acids. CDR1 is MNHNY and CDR2 is SVGAGI in the germline V gene (reference sequence). V shed 3 bases and J shed 5 bases, with 17 bases lying between them. The sample originates from a study of tumor and adjacent non-tumor tissue in lung cancer. No cell sorting was done before RNA was extracted from the tissue. TCRbeta libraries were built with three rounds of nested PCR, modified from ARM-PCR. TCRdb used MiXCR to reprocess the multiplex PCR reads, holding one entry per CDR3 protein. The profile covers roughly 140,000 distinct CDR3 sequences, with roughly 66% appearing a single time and over 15% taken by the ten largest.

This clonotype originated in a man aged 60-69 years with small cell lung cancer. The source material was lung tumor tissue. The chain has TRBV6-6 and TRBJ2-7; possible D gene TRBD1, 6 bases. The DNA of the CDR3 is TGTGCCAGCAGTTATCAGGACAGTAGAGTCGACGAGCAGTACTCC. It yields the protein CASSYQDSRVDEQYS.